Below, one T cell receptor (beta chain) is given with its context. The antigen is not known. The source of the sample is a study of cytotoxic CD8 clonotypes in ibrutinib-treated CLL. Study-wide findings and caveats: Rare overall, public clonotypes shrank or held steady under therapy. Clonality climbed at ibrutinib response, then dropped toward baseline at progression.

Investigators sought sequencing depths of between 1 in 200,000 and 1 in 1 million T cells. Using immunoSEQ multiplex PCR, the repertoire was profiled, and TCRdb retains in-frame clones only, with some absent. The data show about 140,000 clones, approximately 75% seen once. This receptor was taken from a human donor with chronic lymphocytic leukemia. Source: PBMCs, taken after 12 months of ibrutinib treatment.

In nucleotides, the CDR3 is TGTGCCAGCAGCCTTACAGAGAGCTATGGCTACACCTTC. Translation gives CASSLTESYGYTF. The chain combines TRBV7-8 with TRBJ1-2; D gene unclear. The CDR3 has 13 residues. V lost 5 bases, J lost 4 bases, and 11 bases lay in between. CDR1 and CDR2 (germline): SGHVS, FQNEAQ. The entire variable domain, with the rest obtained from reference TRBV7-8 and TRBJ1-2, is as follows: GAGVSQSPRYKVAKRGQDVALRCDPISGHVSLFWYQQALGQGPEFLTYFQNEAQLDKSGLPSDRFFAERPEGSVSTLKIQRTQQEDSAVYLCASSLTESYGYTFGSGTRLTVV.